A single sample gave rise to the 26 T cell receptor beta chains below, sequenced in a study of shared clonotypes between healthy human individuals. Using immunoSEQ multiplex PCR, the repertoire was profiled, and TCRdb retains in-frame clones only, with some absent. The sample yields about 490,000 clones, roughly four fifths seen once. The sequenced sample was PBMCs. Source of these receptors: a woman aged 40 to 50 in good health. Some clones in this sample may be carry-over from other donors' samples.

This rearrangement joins TRBV2 to TRBJ1-2, with TRBD1 matching over 7 bases. Germline trimming cut 6 bases from V and 2 bases from J; bases unmatched to any gene: 6. CDR3 size: 14 residues. CDR1 and CDR2 from the germline V gene are SNHLY and FYNNEI. CDR3: CASSNDRVNYGYTF. CDR3 coding DNA: TGTGCCAGCAGCAACGACAGGGTAAACTATGGCTACACCTTC. Full variable domain (missing parts from reference TRBV2 and TRBJ1-2): EPEVTQTPSHQVTQMGQEVILRCVPISNHLYFYWYRQILGQKVEFLVSFYNNEISEKSEIFDDQFSVERPDGSNFTLKIRSTKLEDSAMYFCASSNDRVNYGYTFGSGTRLTVV.

The V call is TRBV10-3, the J call TRBJ2-7; TRBD2 might be the D (5 bases). Germline assignment: CDR1 ENHRY and CDR2 SYGVKD. V was cut by 7 bases and J by 1 base, with 11 bases left in between. CDR3 size: 13 residues. The CDR3 region has the DNA TGTGCCATCAATCCCGGGGTGTCCTACGAGCAGTACTTC. Translating gives CAINPGVSYEQYF.

The genes are TRBV29-1 and TRBJ2-5; tentatively, D is TRBD1 (6 bases). The better agreement between TRBJ2-7 and the DNA end casts doubt on the J call. Germline CDR1 reads SQVTM; CDR2 reads ANQGSEA. The CDR3 sequence is 13 residues long. Written as DNA, the CDR3 is TGCAGCGTTGCCGGGACATCCTCCTACGAGCAGTACTTC. It translates to CSVAGTSSYEQYF.

This clone has only a few counts. The chain carries TRBV27 and TRBJ2-7, with 8 bases that match TRBD1. Trimming took 5 bases from V and 2 from J; bases not matched to a gene: 5. Germline V lookup: CDR1 MNHEY, CDR2 SMNVEV (reference sequence). The CDR3 consists of 14 residues. The DNA of the CDR3 is TGTGCCAGCAGTGCCTCAGGGGGCGCCTACGAGCAGTACTTC. Protein product: CASSASGGAYEQYF.

This clone occurred a few times. The rearrangement joins TRBV19 to TRBJ2-2; the D gene is possibly TRBD2 (6 bases). This CDR3 spans 16 amino acids. The V gene lost 10 bases and the J gene lost 5 bases, with 23 bases spanning the gap. Germline assignment: CDR1 LNHDA and CDR2 SQIVND (reference sequence). The CDR3 spells CATSPRRAVYTGELFF. The DNA for the CDR3 is TGTGCCACCTCTCCCCGGAGGGCCGTTTATACCGGGGAGCTGTTTTTT.

The V call is TRBV29-1, the J call TRBJ2-6, with 8 bases identical to TRBD1. Germline V gene lookup returns CDR1 SQVTM and CDR2 ANQGSEA. CDR3 length: 17 residues. V shed 5 bases, J shed 2 bases, and the junction held 11 bases outside the gene matches. The CDR3 coding sequence is TGCAGCGTTCGGACAGGGTTGGGAAACCCTGGGGCCAACGTCCTGACTTTC. This gives the protein CSVRTGLGNPGANVLTF.

The chain employs TRBV28 and TRBJ2-2; D remains unclear. Trimming left V 5 bases short and J 7 bases short, with 14 bases between. CDR1 and CDR2 from the germline V gene are MDHEN and SYDVKM. This CDR3 contains 14 residues. The CDR3 protein is CASSQPGRDGELFF. The CDR3 nucleotides are TGTGCCAGCAGTCAACCTGGACGTGACGGGGAGCTGTTTTTT.

V gene TRBV5-1 combines with J gene TRBJ2-2, with 10 bases lining up with TRBD2. J gave up 9 bases and V 0 bases, and 5 bases lay outside the gene matches. The CDR3 is made up of 15 amino acids. Germline CDR1 reads SGHRS; CDR2 reads YFSETQ. The CDR3 protein is CASSLASGSLRELFF. The CDR3, as DNA: TGCGCCAGCAGCTTGGCTAGCGGGAGTCTTAGGGAGCTGTTTTTT.

V and J are TRBV30 and TRBJ2-1; D uncertain. This CDR3 contains 13 residues. Germline V gene lookup returns CDR1 GTSNPN and CDR2 SVGIG (reference sequence). V shed 0 bases and J shed 6 bases, with 9 bases lying between them. CDR3 sequence: CAWSVQRANEQFF. CDR3 in DNA: TGTGCCTGGAGTGTACAAAGGGCCAATGAGCAGTTCTTC.

This chain connects TRBV11-2 to TRBJ2-1; D is tentatively TRBD1 or TRBD2 (5 bases each). This CDR3 region has 18 residues. Germline V lookup: CDR1 SGHAT, CDR2 FQNNGV. Trimming pared 0 bases from V and 2 bases from J, leaving 17 bases between. CDR3 protein: CASSLDFGGVSAYNEQFF. DNA for the CDR3: TGTGCCAGCAGCTTAGATTTTGGGGGTGTAAGTGCCTACAATGAGCAGTTCTTC.

The chain has TRBV4-3 and TRBJ2-6, with no clear D. Germline CDR1 and CDR2: LGHNA and YSLEER. This CDR3 comprises 16 residues. Trimming stripped 0 bases from V and 2 bases from J, with 8 bases between. The CDR3 bases are TGCGCCAGCAGCCAAGAAGGCGAGGCTGGGGCCAACGTCCTGACTTTC. Protein: CASSQEGEAGANVLTF.

This chain uses TRBV9 with TRBJ1-3; 7 bases map to TRBD1. Germline assignment: CDR1 SGDLS and CDR2 YYNGEE. The CDR3 has 18 residues. V gave up 4 bases and J gave up 0 bases; unmatched junction bases: 13. The CDR3 here is CASSPFTTRTGSGNTIYF. The CDR3 region has the DNA TGTGCCAGCAGCCCTTTCACGACCAGGACAGGCTCTGGAAACACCATATATTTT.

The chain joins TRBV7-3 to TRBJ1-2; D is ambiguous. Per germline, CDR1 SGHTA and CDR2 FQGTGA. V lost 5 bases, J lost 3 bases, and 16 bases lay in between. The CDR3 totals 15 residues. The DNA for the CDR3 is TGTGCCAGCAGCCTTGCCGCGGGAGGCGACTATGGCTACACCTTC. It encodes CASSLAAGGDYGYTF.

The rearrangement links TRBV7-9 to TRBJ2-7; TRBD2 matches 9 bases. Germline lookup yields CDR1 SEHNR and CDR2 FQNEAQ (reference sequence). After removal of 3 bases from V and 2 bases from J, the junction contained 5 bases not matched to a gene. This CDR3 region has 15 residues. CDR3 sequence reads: CASSFSREGPYEQYF. CDR3 in DNA: TGTGCCAGCAGCTTTTCGCGGGAGGGCCCCTACGAGCAGTACTTC.

The rearrangement uses TRBV28 and TRBJ1-2; 8 bases are a match to TRBD1. This CDR3 has 17 residues. V gave up 5 bases and J gave up 3 bases; unmatched junction bases: 14. In germline, CDR1 is MDHEN, CDR2 SYDVKM. As DNA, the CDR3 is TGTGCCAGCAGTCCAACCGGGACAGGCGAGGGGCACTATGGCTACACCTTC. It specifies CASSPTGTGEGHYGYTF.

In its sample, this clone was seen once. The rearrangement joins TRBV4-3 to TRBJ1-5; perhaps TRBD1 as D (6 bases). The germline V gene has CDR1 LGHNA and CDR2 YSLEER. Trimming removed 0 bases at V and 4 bases at J, with 16 bases between. The CDR3 has 17 residues. CDR3 coding DNA: TGCGCCAGCAGCCAAGATATTCCGGGGGGCGCGAATCAGCCCCAGCATTTT. It yields the protein CASSQDIPGGANQPQHF.

This CDR3 reads CASSTYPGELFF. CDR3 nucleotide sequence: TGTGCCAGTAGTACGTACCCCGGGGAGCTGTTTTTT. This chain joins TRBV19 and TRBJ2-2; D unresolved. This CDR3 is built from 12 residues. Looked up from germline, CDR1 is LNHDA and CDR2 is SQIVND (reference sequence). V was clipped by 4 bases and J by 6 bases, with 6 bases between them.

The rearrangement links TRBV4-1 to TRBJ1-2; 7 bases agree with TRBD1. The CDR3 spans 15 residues. Germline CDR1 MGHRA, CDR2 YSYEKL. V dropped 1 base and J dropped 4; count of bases not matched to a gene: 6. The CDR3 here is CASSQVLGTAYGYTF. The CDR3 region has the DNA TGCGCCAGCAGCCAAGTTCTCGGGACAGCCTATGGCTACACCTTC.

The V and J genes are TRBV19 and TRBJ1-4; D perhaps matches TRBD1 (6 bases). This CDR3 comprises 14 residues. The germline CDR1 and CDR2 sequences are LNHDA and SQIVND (reference sequence). V dropped 7 bases and J dropped 5 bases, with 14 bases sitting between them. CDR3 protein: CASNPTGPNEKLFF. As DNA, the CDR3 is TGTGCCAGTAACCCGACAGGACCGAATGAAAAACTGTTTTTT.

The genes are TRBV6-5 and TRBJ2-7; 11 nucleotides line up with TRBD2. This CDR3 spans 14 amino acids. Germline trimming cut 6 bases from V and 4 bases from J; bases unmatched to any gene: 5. CDR1 and CDR2 from the germline V gene are MNHEY and SVGAGI. The CDR3 is CASRPGLAGYEQYF. CDR3 sequence (DNA): TGTGCCAGCAGACCCGGACTAGCGGGTTACGAGCAGTACTTC.

The V and J genes are TRBV7-9 and TRBJ2-1; D remains ambiguous. Trimming removed 5 bases from V and 10 bases from J, with 15 bases in between. CDR3 length: 13 amino acids. Germline CDR1 reads SEHNR; CDR2 reads FQNEAQ (reference sequence). The CDR3 DNA reads TGTGCCAGCAGCCCCCGGAGTTTGGGGGAGCAGTTCTTC. Protein: CASSPRSLGEQFF.

In its sample, this clone was seen once. The genes are TRBV19 and TRBJ2-7, with unresolved D. Trimming took 0 bases from V and 6 from J, leaving 12 bases between them. CDR3 length equals 14 residues. Germline V gene sequence: CDR1 LNHDA, CDR2 SQIVND (reference sequence). The CDR3, as DNA: TGTGCCAGTAGTATAGATCGGGCAGTCGGCGAGCAGTACTTC. Protein: CASSIDRAVGEQYF.

V is TRBV2 and J is TRBJ2-5; 7 bases agree with TRBD2. CDR3 length equals 14 residues. Germline V CDR1 and CDR2: SNHLY, FYNNEI. V lost 5 bases, J lost 0 bases, and 3 bases stayed unmatched. The CDR3 spells CASSFLADQETQYF. In DNA form, the CDR3 reads TGTGCCAGCAGTTTTCTAGCGGACCAAGAGACCCAGTACTTC.

V gene TRBV9 combines with J gene TRBJ2-7; D assignment may be TRBD1 or TRBD2 (5 bases each). From germline, CDR1 is SGDLS and CDR2 YYNGEE. This CDR3 has 15 amino acids. Trimming removed 0 bases at V and 0 bases at J, with 10 bases between. The CDR3 loop is CASSVGGMSSYEQYF. In nucleotides, the CDR3 is TGTGCCAGCAGCGTAGGGGGGATGAGCTCCTACGAGCAGTACTTC.

The chain couples TRBV2 to TRBJ2-1; the match to TRBD2 covers 9 bases. The V segment lost 6 bases and the J segment 8 bases; nucleotides outside the gene matches: 14. Germline lookup yields CDR1 SNHLY and CDR2 FYNNEI. This CDR3 has 16 residues. CDR3 coding DNA: TGTGCCAGCAGCTTAGCAGAGGCTAGCGGGGTCCATGAGCAGTTCTTC. Amino acids: CASSLAEASGVHEQFF.

A note on this clone: This likely reflects a read error, since a far larger clone is one base away. The J gene is TRBJ1-2, the V gene TRBV10-3; 10 bases match TRBD1. The CDR3 covers 13 residues. Germline V gene lookup returns CDR1 ENHRY and CDR2 SYGVKD. Trimming removed 4 bases from V and 8 bases from J; junction bases left unmatched: 4. CDR3 loop: CAISGSGQGGYTF. DNA for the CDR3: TGTGCCATCAGTGGGTCGGGACAGGGGGGCTACACCTTC.